Below are 7 T cell receptor beta chains sequenced from a single sample in a study of blood T cell repertoires in COVID-19. Generated by immunoSEQ multiplex PCR, the TCRdb table keeps only in-frame clones and is missing some. The data contain some 130,000 clones, approximately 84% of them singletons. The material sequenced was peripheral blood. The receptors come from a woman older than 75 with acute or convalescent COVID-19.

This rearrangement joins TRBV5-7 to TRBJ2-1, with D hard to call. TRBV5-7 is classed as an ORF, of uncertain function. The germline V and J ends were trimmed by 4 bases and 0 bases, with 11 bases remaining between them. The CDR3 extends over 15 amino acids. The chain's CDR3 is CASSLLSSSYNEQFF. The CDR3 region has the DNA TGTGCCAGCAGCCTACTATCGAGCTCCTACAATGAGCAGTTCTTC.

The chain recombines TRBV5-4 with TRBJ2-7; D uncertain. This CDR3 has 15 residues. The ends were cut back, 4 bases at V and 0 bases at J, with 14 bases in the middle. Looked up from germline, CDR1 is SGHNT and CDR2 is YYREEE (reference sequence). Written as DNA, the CDR3 is TGTGCCAGCAGCCTGGGGTCGGTGAGCTCCTACGAGCAGTACTTC. The encoded protein is CASSLGSVSSYEQYF.

The rearrangement uses TRBV4-3 and TRBJ2-3; 7 bases are shared with TRBD2. V lost 0 bases, J lost 8 bases, and 17 bases stayed unmatched. The germline V gene encodes CDR1 LGHNA and CDR2 YSLEER. CDR3 size: 18 residues. CDR3 DNA sequence: TGCGCCAGCAGCCAAGATAGGGCTAGCGGCAACCCCGGGGGTACGCAGTATTTT. Translated: CASSQDRASGNPGGTQYF.

A word on this clone: The junction does not match germline at one end; this may be a read error. The CDR3 bases are TGTGCTAGCAGCAGGGGGACAGGGGAAAACGAGCAGTACTTC. As protein: CASSRGTGENEQYF. The gene calls are TRBV7-7 and TRBJ2-7, with 10 bases aligning to TRBD1. The CDR3 is 14 amino acids. Looked up from germline, CDR1 is SSHAT and CDR2 is FNYEAQ (reference sequence).

This chain joins TRBV6-4 and TRBJ1-2; 7 nucleotides align to TRBD1. The CDR3 consists of 13 residues. Looked up from germline, CDR1 is MRHNA and CDR2 is SNTAGT. The V segment lost 3 bases and the J segment 7 bases; nucleotides outside the gene matches: 5. DNA for the CDR3: TGTGCCAGCAGTGAGACAGGGAGTTTTGGCTACACCTTC. Translating gives CASSETGSFGYTF.

This rearrangement joins TRBV10-1 to TRBJ2-3; TRBD2 aligns across 7 bases. This CDR3 comprises 14 residues. The V gene's germline CDR1 is WNHNN and CDR2 SYGVQD (reference sequence). V was pared by 0 bases and J by 9 bases, with 6 bases of the junction left unmatched. CDR3 residues: CASSESGGVETQYF. As DNA, the CDR3 is TGCGCCAGCAGTGAGTCGGGGGGGGTGGAAACGCAGTATTTT.

The V and J genes are TRBV6-1 and TRBJ1-1; D is uncertain. Germline CDR1 reads MNHNS; CDR2 reads SASEGT. This CDR3 comprises 12 residues. V dropped 2 bases and J dropped 11 bases, with 12 bases sitting between them. The CDR3 spells CASSESSLWAFF. For the CDR3, the DNA is TGTGCCAGCAGTGAAAGTAGCTTGTGGGCTTTCTTT.